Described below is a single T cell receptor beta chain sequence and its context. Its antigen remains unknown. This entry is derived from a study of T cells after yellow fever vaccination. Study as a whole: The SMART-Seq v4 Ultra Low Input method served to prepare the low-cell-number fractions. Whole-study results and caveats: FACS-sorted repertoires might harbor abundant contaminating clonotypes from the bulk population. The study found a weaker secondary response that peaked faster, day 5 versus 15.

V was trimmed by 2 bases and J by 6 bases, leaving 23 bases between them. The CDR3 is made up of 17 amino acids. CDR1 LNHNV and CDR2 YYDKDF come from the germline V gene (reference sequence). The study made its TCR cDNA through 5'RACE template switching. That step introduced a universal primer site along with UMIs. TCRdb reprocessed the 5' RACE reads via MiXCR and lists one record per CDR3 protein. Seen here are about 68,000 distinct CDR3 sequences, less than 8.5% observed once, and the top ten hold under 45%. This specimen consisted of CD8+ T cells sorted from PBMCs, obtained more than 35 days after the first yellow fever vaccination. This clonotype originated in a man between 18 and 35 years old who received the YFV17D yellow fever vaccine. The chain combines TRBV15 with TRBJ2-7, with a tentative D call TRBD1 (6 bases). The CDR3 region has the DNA TGTGCCACCAGCAGACCCGAGACAGGTCGAGGGTCCCTCGAGCAGTACTTC. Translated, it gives CATSRPETGRGSLEQYF.